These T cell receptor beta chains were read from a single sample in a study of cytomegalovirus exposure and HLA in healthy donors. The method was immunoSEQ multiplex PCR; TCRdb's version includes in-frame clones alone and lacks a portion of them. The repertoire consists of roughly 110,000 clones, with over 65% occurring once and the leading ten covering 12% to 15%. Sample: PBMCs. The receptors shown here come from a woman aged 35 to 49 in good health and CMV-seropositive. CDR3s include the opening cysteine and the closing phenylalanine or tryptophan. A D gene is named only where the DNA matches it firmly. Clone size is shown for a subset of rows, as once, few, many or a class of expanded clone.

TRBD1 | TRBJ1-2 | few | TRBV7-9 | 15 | CASSLETGFGYGYTF | TGTGCCAGCAGCTTGGAGACAGGGTTCGGGTATGGCTACACCTTC
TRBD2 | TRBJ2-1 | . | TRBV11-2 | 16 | CASSSQAGGTYNEQFF | TGTGCCAGCAGTTCACAAGCGGGGGGCACCTACAATGAGCAGTTCTTC
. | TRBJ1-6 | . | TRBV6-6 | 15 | CASSYSGQGNSPLHF | TGTGCCAGCAGTTACTCTGGTCAGGGAAATTCACCCCTCCACTTT
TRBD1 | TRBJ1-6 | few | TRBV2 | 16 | CASSDRTGDYNSPLHF | TGTGCCAGCAGTGACCGGACAGGAGACTATAATTCACCCCTCCACTTT
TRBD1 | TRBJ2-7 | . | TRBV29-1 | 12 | CSVGRTGYEQYF | TGCAGCGTTGGGCGGACAGGCTACGAGCAGTACTTC
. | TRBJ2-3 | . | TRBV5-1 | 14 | CASSVGPVTDTQYF | TGCGCCAGCAGCGTGGGCCCAGTCACAGATACGCAGTATTTT
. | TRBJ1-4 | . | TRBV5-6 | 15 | CASSLGQTTNEKLFF | TGTGCCAGCAGCTTAGGACAGACAACTAATGAAAAACTGTTTTTT
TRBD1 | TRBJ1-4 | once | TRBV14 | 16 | CASSPTGVATNEKLFF | TGTGCCAGCAGCCCGACAGGGGTTGCAACTAATGAAAAACTGTTTTTT
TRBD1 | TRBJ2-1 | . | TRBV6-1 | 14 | CATYRGPPFNEQFF | TGTGCCACATACAGGGGGCCCCCATTCAATGAGCAGTTCTTC
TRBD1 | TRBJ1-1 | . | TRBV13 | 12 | CASSLDRTEAFF | TGTGCCAGCAGCTTGGACAGGACTGAAGCTTTCTTT
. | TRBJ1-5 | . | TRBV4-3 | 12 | CASSQDGGPQHF | TGCGCCAGCAGCCAAGATGGAGGGCCCCAGCATTTT